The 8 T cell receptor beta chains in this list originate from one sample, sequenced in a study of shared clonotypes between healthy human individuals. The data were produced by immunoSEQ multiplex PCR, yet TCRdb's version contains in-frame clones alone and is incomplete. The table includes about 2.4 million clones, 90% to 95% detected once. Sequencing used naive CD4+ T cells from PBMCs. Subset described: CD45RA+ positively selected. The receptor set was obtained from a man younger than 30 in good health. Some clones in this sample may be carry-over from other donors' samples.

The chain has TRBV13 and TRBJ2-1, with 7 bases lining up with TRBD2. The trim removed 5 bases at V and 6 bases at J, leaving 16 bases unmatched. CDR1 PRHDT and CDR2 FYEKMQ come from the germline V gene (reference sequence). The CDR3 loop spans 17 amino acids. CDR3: CASSLRLASGAPNEQFF. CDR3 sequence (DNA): TGTGCCAGCAGCCTTCGACTAGCCTCAGGAGCCCCCAATGAGCAGTTCTTC.

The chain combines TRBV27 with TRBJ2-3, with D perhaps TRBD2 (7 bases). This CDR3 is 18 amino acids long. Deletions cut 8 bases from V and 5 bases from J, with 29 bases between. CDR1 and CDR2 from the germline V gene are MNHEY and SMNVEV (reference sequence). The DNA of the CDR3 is TGTGCCAGCGGGATAGGGGGGGTTGTTGGCGGGAAGAAAGATACGCAGTATTTT. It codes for CASGIGGVVGGKKDTQYF.

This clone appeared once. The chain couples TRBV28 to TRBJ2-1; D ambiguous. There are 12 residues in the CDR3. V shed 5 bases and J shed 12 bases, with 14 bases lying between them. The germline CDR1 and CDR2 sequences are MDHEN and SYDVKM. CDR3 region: CASSPSLPRQFF. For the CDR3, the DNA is TGTGCCAGCAGTCCATCCCTCCCTAGGCAGTTCTTC. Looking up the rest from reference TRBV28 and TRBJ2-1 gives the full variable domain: DVKVTQSSRYLVKRTGEKVFLECVQDMDHENMFWYRQDPGLGLRLIYFSYDVKMKEKGDIPEGYSVSREKKERFSLILESASTNQTSMYLCASSPSLPRQFFGPGTRLTVL.

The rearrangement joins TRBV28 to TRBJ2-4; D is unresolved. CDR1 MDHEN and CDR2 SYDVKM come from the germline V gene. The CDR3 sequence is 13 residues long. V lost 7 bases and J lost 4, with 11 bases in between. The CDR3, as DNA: TGTGCCAGCACCGGCTCACTGAAAAACATTCAGTACTTC. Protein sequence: CASTGSLKNIQYF.

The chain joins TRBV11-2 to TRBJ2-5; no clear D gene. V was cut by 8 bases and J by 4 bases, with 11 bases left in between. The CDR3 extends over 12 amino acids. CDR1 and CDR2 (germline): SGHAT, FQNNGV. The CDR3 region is CASRRPGETQYF. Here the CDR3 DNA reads TGTGCCAGCCGCCGACCAGGAGAGACCCAGTACTTC. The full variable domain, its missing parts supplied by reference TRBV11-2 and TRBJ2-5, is EAGVAQSPRYKIIEKRQSVAFWCNPISGHATLYWYQQILGQGPKLLIQFQNNGVVDDSQLPKDRFSAERLKGVDSTLKIQPAKLEDSAVYLCASRRPGETQYFGPGTRLLVL.

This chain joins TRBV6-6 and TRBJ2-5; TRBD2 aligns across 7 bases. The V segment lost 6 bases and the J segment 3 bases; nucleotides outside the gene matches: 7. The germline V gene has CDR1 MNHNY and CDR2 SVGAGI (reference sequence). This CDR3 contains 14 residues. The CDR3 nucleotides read TGTGCCAGCAGGGTAGCGGGCCCCGAAGAGACCCAGTACTTC. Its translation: CASRVAGPEETQYF.

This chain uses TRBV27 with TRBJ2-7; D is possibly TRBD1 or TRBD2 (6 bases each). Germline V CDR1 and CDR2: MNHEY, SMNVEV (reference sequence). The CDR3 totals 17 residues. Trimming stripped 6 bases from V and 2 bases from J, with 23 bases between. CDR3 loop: CASSAEGGTSKPYEQYF. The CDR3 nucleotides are TGTGCCAGCAGCGCCGAAGGGGGGACGAGCAAGCCCTACGAGCAGTACTTC.

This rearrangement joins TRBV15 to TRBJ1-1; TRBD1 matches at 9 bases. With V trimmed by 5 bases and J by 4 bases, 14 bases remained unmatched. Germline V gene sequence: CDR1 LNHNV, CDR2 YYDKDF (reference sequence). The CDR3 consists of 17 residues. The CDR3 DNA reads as TGTGCCACCAGCCGAACTTTAAACAGGGGGCTGGGCACTGAAGCTTTCTTT. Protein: CATSRTLNRGLGTEAFF. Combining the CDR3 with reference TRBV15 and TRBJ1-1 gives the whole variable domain DAMVIQNPRYQVTQFGKPVTLSCSQTLNHNVMYWYQQKSSQAPKLLFHYYDKDFNNEADTPDNFQSRRPNTSFCFLDIRSPGLGDTAMYLCATSRTLNRGLGTEAFFGQGTRLTVV.